One and the same sample provided the 19 T cell receptor beta chains below, sequenced in a study of patients and donors after allogeneic stem cell transplantation. One entry per CDR3 protein, called by TCRdb with MiXCR from the RT-PCR reads. The sample shows approximately 38,000 distinct CDR3 sequences, more than 30% of them seen only once. Sequenced input: blood, either unsorted or a sorted T cell fraction (not recorded which). Receptors were obtained from a human donor who was either an allogeneic HSCT recipient or a stem cell or donor lymphocyte infusion donor (not recorded which). It is not recorded whose cells these are; they may come from a transplant donor.

This clonotype was recorded a few times. This sequence joins TRBV14 and TRBJ1-2; perhaps TRBD1 as D (6 bases). The V and J ends lost 1 base and 1 base respectively, with 10 bases between them. Germline V CDR1 and CDR2: SGHDN, FVKESK. The CDR3 spans 15 residues. CDR3 DNA sequence: TGTGCCAGCAGCCAAGTAGGGGGACATAACTATGGCTACACCTTC. Translated, it gives CASSQVGGHNYGYTF.

This CDR3 reads CASMVNAEQFF. The CDR3 DNA reads as TGTGCCAGCATGGTAAATGCTGAGCAGTTCTTC. This chain links TRBV6-5 with TRBJ2-1; D not certain. The germline gives CDR1 MNHEY, CDR2 SVGAGI. The CDR3 covers 11 residues. Trimming shortened V by 7 bases and J by 9 bases, and 10 bases separated the two germline ends.

This sequence joins TRBV6-1 and TRBJ2-2; D is possibly TRBD1 (5 bases). V dropped 4 bases and J dropped 6 bases, with 18 bases sitting between them. Germline V gives CDR1 MNHNS, CDR2 SASEGT. This CDR3 region has 16 residues. The CDR3 is CASSVRGPSTPGELFF. The CDR3 nucleotides read TGTGCCAGCAGTGTTAGGGGCCCGTCTACCCCCGGGGAGCTGTTTTTT.

There are a few counts of this clonotype. The chain has TRBV28 and TRBJ1-5; TRBD1 agrees at 9 bases. The CDR3 length is 16 residues. Trimming removed 4 bases from V and 7 bases from J; junction bases left unmatched: 11. Germline V lookup: CDR1 MDHEN, CDR2 SYDVKM. The CDR3 DNA reads TGTGCCAGCAGTTCATCCGGGACAGGGCTTAAGCAGCCCCAGCATTTT. Its protein is CASSSSGTGLKQPQHF.

A few counts support this clonotype. This chain links TRBV12-3 or TRBV12-4 with TRBJ2-1, with 8 bases identical to TRBD2. J was trimmed by 0 bases and V by 1 base; bases with no gene match: 8. The CDR3 has 18 residues. The chain's CDR3 is CASSLGGLAVSSYNEQFF. The DNA of the CDR3 is TGTGCCAGCAGTTTAGGTGGACTAGCCGTGAGCTCCTACAATGAGCAGTTCTTC.

In regard to this clonotype: Being one base from a much bigger clone, this may be a read error. The V call is TRBV13, the J call TRBJ2-7; 13 nucleotides line up with TRBD2. The J segment lost 0 bases and the V segment lost 5 bases, leaving 4 bases of the junction unmatched. The V gene's germline CDR1 is PRHDT and CDR2 FYEKMQ (reference sequence). CDR3 length: 16 amino acids. CDR3 sequence reads: CASSGLAGDVSYEQYF. CDR3 nucleotides: TGTGCCAGCAGCGGACTAGCGGGAGATGTCTCCTACGAGCAGTACTTC. The whole variable domain, filled in from reference TRBV13 and TRBJ2-7, reads AAGVIQSPRHLIKEKRETATLKCYPIPRHDTVYWYQQGPGQDPQFLISFYEKMQSDKGSIPDRFSAQQFSDYHSELNMSSLELGDSALYFCASSGLAGDVSYEQYFGPGTRLTVT.

This clonotype is a singleton in its sample. The chain is built from TRBV3-1 and TRBJ2-2; D remains unclear. Germline CDR1 and CDR2: LGHDT and YNNKEL (reference sequence). Trimming took off 4 bases at V and 8 bases at J, with 8 bases between the two ends. The CDR3 covers 12 residues. CDR3 amino acids: CASSPTQGELFF. CDR3 DNA sequence: TGTGCCAGCAGCCCAACCCAGGGGGAGCTGTTTTTT.

This clonotype has a handful of counts. The rearrangement uses TRBV10-3 and TRBJ1-2; D is uncertain. Germline lookup yields CDR1 ENHRY and CDR2 SYGVKD. Trimming took off 0 bases at V and 3 bases at J, with 8 bases between the two ends. The length of the CDR3 is 14 residues. In nucleotides, the CDR3 is TGTGCCATCAGTGAGTCGTCAGCTTACTATGGCTACACCTTC. Translating it yields CAISESSAYYGYTF.

This clonotype was counted only a few times. The genes are TRBV28 and TRBJ1-5, with no clear D. V was trimmed by 7 bases and J by 0 bases, leaving 13 bases between them. Germline V gives CDR1 MDHEN, CDR2 SYDVKM. The CDR3 is 15 residues long. This CDR3 is CASTEDAYSNQPQHF. CDR3 DNA sequence: TGTGCCAGCACCGAGGACGCCTATAGCAATCAGCCCCAGCATTTT.

This clonotype came up many times. The chain couples TRBV5-6 to TRBJ1-3, with D possibly being TRBD1 (5 bases). This CDR3 spans 15 amino acids. The V and J ends lost 5 bases and 0 bases respectively, with 12 bases between them. The germline CDR1 and CDR2 sequences are SGHDT and YYEEEE. The CDR3 region has the DNA TGTGCCAGCAGGTCGGGACGGCTCTCTGGAAACACCATATATTTT. Its translation: CASRSGRLSGNTIYF.

This clonotype was observed many times. The chain recombines TRBV5-4 with TRBJ2-3; 9 bases are a match to TRBD1. V was clipped by 4 bases and J by 1 base; unmatched bases: 1. CDR1 is SGHNT and CDR2 is YYREEE in the germline V gene (reference sequence). The CDR3 has 14 residues. Here the CDR3 reads CASSRDRGTDTQYF. The CDR3 nucleotides are TGTGCCAGCAGCAGGGACAGGGGCACAGATACGCAGTATTTT. Full variable domain (rest looked up from reference TRBV5-4 and TRBJ2-3): ETGVTQSPTHLIKTRGQQVTLRCSSQSGHNTVSWYQQALGQGPQFIFQYYREEENGRGNFPPRFSGLQFPNYSSELNVNALELDDSALYLCASSRDRGTDTQYFGPGTRLTVL.

This chain joins TRBV9 and TRBJ2-2; D call uncertain. The germline gives CDR1 SGDLS, CDR2 YYNGEE. V lost 5 bases and J lost 4, with 15 bases in between. The CDR3 is 15 residues long. The CDR3 region is CASRAVAEATGELFF. The CDR3 DNA follows: TGTGCCAGCAGGGCCGTGGCGGAAGCCACCGGGGAGCTGTTTTTT.

The rearrangement joins TRBV12-3 or TRBV12-4 to TRBJ2-3; D is ambiguous. Trimming left V 4 bases short and J 0 bases short, with 11 bases between. The CDR3 covers 15 residues. For the CDR3, the DNA is TGTGCCAGCAGTTCTCACGGCTCTAGCACAGATACGCAGTATTTT. This sequence encodes CASSSHGSSTDTQYF.

The V call is TRBV12-3 or TRBV12-4, the J call TRBJ2-1, with unresolved D. The CDR3 contains 15 residues. V was shortened by 6 bases and J by 4 bases, with 16 bases between the two germline ends. CDR3 DNA: TGTGCCAGCAGCCTCGTATGGAGTGGATACAATGAGCAGTTCTTC. Translated, it gives CASSLVWSGYNEQFF.

This clonotype showed up just a few times. The rearrangement uses TRBV4-2 and TRBJ1-2, with a possible D match to TRBD1 (5 bases). The CDR3 is made up of 13 amino acids. Germline V gives CDR1 LGHNA, CDR2 YNFKEQ. Between the trimmed V and J ends, which lost 1 base and 6 bases, there was a span of 9 bases. The CDR3: CASSQVGVDGYTF. CDR3 sequence (DNA): TGTGCCAGCAGCCAAGTAGGGGTGGATGGCTACACCTTC.

The rearrangement links TRBV9 to TRBJ1-2, with TRBD1 matching over 12 bases. The CDR3 spans 18 residues. Germline V gene data show CDR1 as SGDLS and CDR2 as YYNGEE. The trim removed 3 bases at V and 5 bases at J, leaving 14 bases unmatched. The CDR3 bases are TGTGCCAGCAGCGCGCTAGCCCCGGGACAGGGGGCGAGTTATGGCTACACCTTC. As protein: CASSALAPGQGASYGYTF. Full variable domain (remainder filled in from reference TRBV9 and TRBJ1-2): DSGVTQTPKHLITATGQRVTLRCSPRSGDLSVYWYQQSLDQGLQFLIQYYNGEERAKGNILERFSAQQFPDLHSELNLSSLELGDSALYFCASSALAPGQGASYGYTFGSGTRLTVV.

The rearrangement uses TRBV6-2 or TRBV6-3 and TRBJ2-1, with TRBD2 matching over 7 bases. Unmatched junction bases numbered 18, after V lost 5 bases and J lost 8 bases. The CDR3 extends over 17 amino acids. The germline CDR1 and CDR2 sequences are MNHEY and SVGEGT. CDR3 in amino acids: CASSTVDWRELADEQFF. In DNA form, the CDR3 reads TGTGCCAGCAGTACGGTGGACTGGCGGGAGCTCGCGGATGAGCAGTTCTTC.

By frequency in the sample, this clonotype is medium-sized (0.01 to 0.1%). This chain joins TRBV29-1 and TRBJ1-2; weak D call: TRBD1 (6 bases). Trimming took off 7 bases at V and 3 bases at J, with 12 bases between the two ends. This CDR3 is 12 amino acids long. Germline V gene sequence: CDR1 SQVTM, CDR2 ANQGSEA. The CDR3 spells CSGAGGHYGYTF. The CDR3 DNA sequence: TGCAGCGGAGCCGGGGGCCACTATGGCTACACCTTC.

This clonotype was picked up one time. The CDR3 is CASSLRTVAKNIQYF. The CDR3 DNA is TGTGCCAGCAGTTTACGGACAGTAGCCAAAAACATTCAGTACTTC. V is TRBV28 and J is TRBJ2-4; perhaps TRBD1 as D (6 bases). CDR1 and CDR2 from the germline V gene are MDHEN and SYDVKM. The CDR3 is 15 residues long. V was pared by 2 bases and J by 0 bases, with 8 bases between.